Shown below are 16 T cell receptor beta chains from a single sample sequenced in a study of neurological immune-mediated disorders. TCRdb reprocessed the 5' RACE reads with MiXCR, giving one entry per CDR3 protein. Here the sample spans 50,000 to 65,000 distinct CDR3 sequences, around 4% being singletons. The material sequenced was PBMCs. Every receptor here comes from a young man with multiple sclerosis.

Ten or more counts support this clonotype. This chain links TRBV6-5 with TRBJ2-5; the match to TRBD1 covers 8 bases. Unmatched junction bases numbered 5, after V lost 0 bases and J lost 2 bases. The CDR3 totals 16 residues. The germline gives CDR1 MNHEY, CDR2 SVGAGI. CDR3: CASSYSTGTGQETQYF. CDR3 DNA: TGTGCCAGCAGTTACTCTACCGGGACAGGACAAGAGACCCAGTACTTC.

In its sample, this clonotype was seen a few times. The V gene is TRBV18, the J gene TRBJ2-2, with D possibly matching TRBD1 (6 bases). The V gene lost 3 bases and the J gene lost 3 bases, with 11 bases spanning the gap. Germline assignment: CDR1 KGHSH and CDR2 LQKENI. This CDR3 region has 15 residues. CDR3 amino acids: CASSPRDTYTGELFF. As DNA, the CDR3 is TGTGCCAGCTCACCCAGGGACACCTACACCGGGGAGCTGTTTTTT. Complete variable domain (other parts from reference TRBV18 and TRBJ2-2): NAGVMQNPRHLVRRRGQEARLRCSPMKGHSHVYWYRQLPEEGLKFMVYLQKENIIDESGMPKERFSAEFPKEGPSILRIQQVVRGDSAAYFCASSPRDTYTGELFFGEGSRLTVL.

This clonotype was seen at least ten times. The DNA of the CDR3 is TGCGCCAGCAGCCCGACAGGAATCAACTATGGCTACACCTTC. The encoded protein is CASSPTGINYGYTF. The chain combines TRBV5-1 with TRBJ1-2; a weak D match, TRBD1 (6 bases). The CDR3 contains 14 residues. Germline CDR1 reads SGHRS; CDR2 reads YFSETQ. V was clipped by 4 bases and J by 2 bases, with 12 bases between them.

This clonotype was picked up many times. J is TRBJ1-2 and V is TRBV10-3; D is undetermined. This CDR3 has 15 amino acids. V gave up 3 bases and J gave up 0 bases, with 11 bases separating them. The germline V gene encodes CDR1 ENHRY and CDR2 SYGVKD. DNA of the CDR3: TGTGCCATCAGTGACAGCCCCCAATCTAACTATGGCTACACCTTC. Translating gives CAISDSPQSNYGYTF.

This clonotype was counted many times. V and J are TRBV7-8 and TRBJ2-7; 8 nucleotides agree with TRBD2. V trimming: 5 bases; J trimming: 4 bases; junction bases outside the gene matches: 7. This CDR3 has 14 residues. Germline values: CDR1 SGHVS, CDR2 FQNEAQ. In DNA, the CDR3 is TGTGCCAGCAGCCCCCCGCGGGGGGCGTACGAGCAGTACTTC. It codes for CASSPPRGAYEQYF. Full variable domain (missing parts from reference TRBV7-8 and TRBJ2-7): GAGVSQSPRYKVAKRGQDVALRCDPISGHVSLFWYQQALGQGPEFLTYFQNEAQLDKSGLPSDRFFAERPEGSVSTLKIQRTQQEDSAVYLCASSPPRGAYEQYFGPGTRLTVT.

The chain recombines TRBV7-2 with TRBJ2-7, with unresolved D. CDR3 length: 13 amino acids. Trimming cost V 1 base and J 3 bases, with 7 bases left between them. Germline CDR1 SGHTA, CDR2 FQGNSA. The CDR3 is CASSLERDYEQYF. Written as DNA, the CDR3 is TGTGCCAGCAGCTTAGAAAGGGACTACGAGCAGTACTTC.

This clonotype was counted at least ten times. The chain combines TRBV29-1 with TRBJ1-1, with no clear D. V was trimmed by 2 bases and J by 6 bases, leaving 4 bases between them. CDR1 and CDR2 from the germline V gene are SQVTM and ANQGSEA. This CDR3 is 10 amino acids long. In DNA, the CDR3 is TGCAGCGTTGAACTTGCTGAAGCTTTCTTT. Encoded protein: CSVELAEAFF. The full variable domain, in which reference TRBV29-1 and TRBJ1-1 provide the parts outside the CDR3, is SAVISQKPSRDICQRGTSLTIQCQVDSQVTMMFWYRQQPGQSLTLIATANQGSEATYESGFVIDKFPISRPNLTFSTLTVSNMSPEDSSIYLCSVELAEAFFGQGTRLTVV.

This clonotype was counted ten times or more. The chain is built from TRBV12-3 or TRBV12-4 and TRBJ2-1; D perhaps matches TRBD2 (6 bases). V lost 2 bases and J 7 bases, leaving 6 bases between the germline ends. The CDR3 is made up of 12 amino acids. For the CDR3, the DNA is TGTGCCAGCAGTTTACGGGGGAATGAGCAGTTCTTC. Amino acid sequence: CASSLRGNEQFF.

This clonotype has a count of ten or more. The CDR3 is CSAETGLAGGNQYF. The DNA of the CDR3 is TGCAGTGCTGAGACGGGACTAGCGGGAGGAAACCAGTACTTC. V gene TRBV20-1 combines with J gene TRBJ2-7, with 15 bases aligning to TRBD2. V lost 5 bases, J lost 10 bases, and 9 bases stayed unmatched. Germline V lookup: CDR1 DFQATT, CDR2 SNEGSKA (reference sequence). CDR3 length equals 14 residues.

This clonotype occurred many times. This chain links TRBV20-1 with TRBJ1-1; the D gene is possibly TRBD1 (5 bases). The V gene lost 1 base and the J gene lost 0 bases, with 9 bases spanning the gap. CDR3 length: 14 residues. Germline lookup yields CDR1 DFQATT and CDR2 SNEGSKA (reference sequence). CDR3 residues: CSARVRQLNTEAFF. The CDR3 DNA is TGCAGTGCTAGAGTCCGACAGTTGAACACTGAAGCTTTCTTT.

This clonotype was counted ten times or more. The V gene is TRBV7-2, the J gene TRBJ2-3; the D gene is possibly TRBD2 (7 bases). The CDR3 is 14 amino acids. CDR1 SGHTA and CDR2 FQGNSA come from the germline V gene. Deletions cut 4 bases from V and 5 bases from J, with 13 bases between. The CDR3 loop reads CASSSFGGRDTQYF. The DNA of the CDR3 is TGTGCCAGCAGCTCCTTCGGGGGGCGAGATACGCAGTATTTT.

At least ten counts were recorded for this clonotype. The chain combines TRBV20-1 with TRBJ2-2, with 16 bases fitting TRBD2. The trim removed 5 bases at V and 3 bases at J, leaving 12 bases unmatched. CDR1 DFQATT and CDR2 SNEGSKA come from the germline V gene (reference sequence). The CDR3 is 19 residues long. The CDR3 nucleotides are TGCAGTGCTCCCGCCACCGGGACTAGCGGGGGGGTGTACACCGGGGAGCTGTTTTTT. This gives the protein CSAPATGTSGGVYTGELFF.

This clonotype has a count of ten or more. The chain combines TRBV5-1 with TRBJ1-3, with D unclear. The germline V gene has CDR1 SGHRS and CDR2 YFSETQ. The CDR3 has 13 amino acids. Trimming removed 4 bases from V and 5 bases from J, with 10 bases in between. For the CDR3, the DNA is TGCGCCAGCAGCCAGGAAGGGCGAAACACCATATATTTT. Its protein product is CASSQEGRNTIYF.

This clonotype has a count of ten or more. The V call is TRBV2, the J call TRBJ1-5; TRBD1 might be the D (6 bases). Germline values: CDR1 SNHLY, CDR2 FYNNEI. The germline V and J ends were trimmed by 2 bases and 5 bases, with 13 bases remaining between them. CDR3 size: 15 residues. DNA for the CDR3: TGTGCCAGCAGTGAACCCGGGGGCATAGATCAGCCCCAGCATTTT. Encoded protein: CASSEPGGIDQPQHF.

This clonotype occurred many times. The gene calls are TRBV12-3 or TRBV12-4 and TRBJ2-7, with 8 nucleotides matching TRBD1. The CDR3 length is 18 residues. Trimming cost V 6 bases and J 4 bases; bases outside gene matches: 20. The CDR3 is CASRPFRGPRGEGYEQYF. In DNA form, the CDR3 reads TGTGCCAGCAGACCCTTCAGGGGGCCCCGGGGCGAAGGGTACGAGCAGTACTTC.

This clonotype has a count of ten or more. The chain has TRBV29-1 and TRBJ2-1; D unresolved. The CDR3 spans 12 residues. Deletions cut 1 base from V and 10 bases from J, with 11 bases between. CDR1 is SQVTM, CDR2 ANQGSEA, per germline. CDR3 residues: CSVEGNSLEQFF. The CDR3 bases are TGCAGCGTTGAAGGGAACAGCCTGGAGCAGTTCTTC.